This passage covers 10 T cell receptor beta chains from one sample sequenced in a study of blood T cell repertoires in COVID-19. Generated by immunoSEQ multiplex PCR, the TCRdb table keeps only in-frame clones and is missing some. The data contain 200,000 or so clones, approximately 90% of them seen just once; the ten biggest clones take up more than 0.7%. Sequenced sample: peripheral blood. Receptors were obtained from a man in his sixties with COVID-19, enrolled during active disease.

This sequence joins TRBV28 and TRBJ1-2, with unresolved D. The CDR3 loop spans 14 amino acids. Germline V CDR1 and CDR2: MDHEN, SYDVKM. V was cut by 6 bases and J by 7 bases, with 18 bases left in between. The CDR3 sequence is CASRETTGSGGYTF. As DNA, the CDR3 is TGTGCCAGCAGGGAAACGACCGGCTCAGGTGGCTACACCTTC.

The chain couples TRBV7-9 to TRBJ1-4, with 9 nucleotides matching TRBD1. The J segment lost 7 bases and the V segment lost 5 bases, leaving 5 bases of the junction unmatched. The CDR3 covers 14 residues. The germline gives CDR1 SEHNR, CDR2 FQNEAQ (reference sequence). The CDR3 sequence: CASSPGQGLEKLFF. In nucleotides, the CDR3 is TGTGCCAGCAGCCCGGGACAGGGTCTTGAAAAACTGTTTTTT.

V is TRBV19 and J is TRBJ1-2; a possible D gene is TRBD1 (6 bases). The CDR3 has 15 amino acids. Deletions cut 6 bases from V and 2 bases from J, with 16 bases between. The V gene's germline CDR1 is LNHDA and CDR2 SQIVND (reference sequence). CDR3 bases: TGTGCCAGTAGGAACATTGGACAGACCAACTATGGCTACACCTTC. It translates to CASRNIGQTNYGYTF.

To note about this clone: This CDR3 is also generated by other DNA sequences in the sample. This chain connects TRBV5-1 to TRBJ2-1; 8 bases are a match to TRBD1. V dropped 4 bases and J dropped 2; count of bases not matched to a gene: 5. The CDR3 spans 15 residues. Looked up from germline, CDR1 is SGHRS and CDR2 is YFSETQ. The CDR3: CASSLRQGTYNEQFF. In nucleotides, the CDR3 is TGCGCCAGCAGCCTGCGACAGGGGACCTACAATGAGCAGTTCTTC.

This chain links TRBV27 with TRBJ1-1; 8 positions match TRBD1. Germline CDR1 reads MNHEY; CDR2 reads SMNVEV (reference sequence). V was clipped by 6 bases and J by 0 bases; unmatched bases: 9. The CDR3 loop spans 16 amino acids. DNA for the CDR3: TGTGCCAGCAGAAAAGTACAGGGGGTCATGAACACTGAAGCTTTCTTT. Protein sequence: CASRKVQGVMNTEAFF.

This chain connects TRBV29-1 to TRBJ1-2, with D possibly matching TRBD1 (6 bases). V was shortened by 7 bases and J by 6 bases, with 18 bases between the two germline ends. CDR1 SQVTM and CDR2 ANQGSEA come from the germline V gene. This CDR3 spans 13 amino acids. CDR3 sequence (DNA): TGCAGCGGTTGGCCGGGGGGCGAAGATGGCTACACCTTC. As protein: CSGWPGGEDGYTF.

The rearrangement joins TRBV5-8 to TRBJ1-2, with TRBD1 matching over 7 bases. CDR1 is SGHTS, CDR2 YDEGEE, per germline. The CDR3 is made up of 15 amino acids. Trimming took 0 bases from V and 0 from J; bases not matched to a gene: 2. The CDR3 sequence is CASSLDGTANYGYTF. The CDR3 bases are TGTGCCAGCAGCTTGGATGGGACAGCTAACTATGGCTACACCTTC.

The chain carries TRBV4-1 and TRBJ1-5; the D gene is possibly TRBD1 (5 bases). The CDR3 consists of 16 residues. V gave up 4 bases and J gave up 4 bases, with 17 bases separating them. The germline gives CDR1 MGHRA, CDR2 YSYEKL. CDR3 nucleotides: TGCGCCAGCAGCCGAGAAAGGGGCGCCGGGAATCAGCCCCAGCATTTT. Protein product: CASSRERGAGNQPQHF.

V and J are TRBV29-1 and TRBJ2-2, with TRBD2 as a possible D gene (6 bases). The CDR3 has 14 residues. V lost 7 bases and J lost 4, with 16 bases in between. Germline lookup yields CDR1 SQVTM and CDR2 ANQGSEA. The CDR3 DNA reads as TGCAGCGCGGGGGTGGGAGTGACCACCGGGGAGCTGTTTTTT. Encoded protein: CSAGVGVTTGELFF.

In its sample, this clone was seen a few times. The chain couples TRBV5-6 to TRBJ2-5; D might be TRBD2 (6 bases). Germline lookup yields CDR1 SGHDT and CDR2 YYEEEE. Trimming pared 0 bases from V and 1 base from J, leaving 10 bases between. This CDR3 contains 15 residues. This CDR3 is CASSLAGGPQETQYF. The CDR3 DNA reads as TGTGCCAGCAGCTTGGCCGGGGGACCCCAAGAGACCCAGTACTTC.